A single sample gave rise to the 16 T cell receptor beta chains below, sequenced in a study of blood T cell repertoires in COVID-19. Profiling relied on immunoSEQ multiplex PCR, and the TCRdb table lists in-frame clones only, not all of them. The data show some 90,000 clones, less than 85% seen once. The sample consisted of peripheral blood. These receptors came from a human donor in a cohort sampled during active COVID-19.

The CDR3 loop reads CASSKTGVGTGELFF. The CDR3 region has the DNA TGTGCCAGCAGCAAAACAGGGGTAGGCACCGGGGAGCTGTTTTTT. The gene calls are TRBV3-1 (or the pseudogene TRBV3-2) and TRBJ2-2, with 7 positions matching TRBD1. Losses at the gene ends were 5 bases for V and 4 bases for J; bases not matched to a gene: 7. The CDR3 loop spans 15 amino acids. Germline assignment: CDR1 LGHDT and CDR2 YNNKEL (reference sequence).

The chain employs TRBV4-3 and TRBJ2-5; TRBD1 matches at 7 bases. Trimming took 0 bases from V and 2 from J; bases not matched to a gene: 3. The CDR3 covers 15 residues. The germline V gene has CDR1 LGHNA and CDR2 YSLEER. CDR3 in DNA: TGCGCCAGCAGCCAAGAAAGGACAGGTCAAGAGACCCAGTACTTC. It specifies CASSQERTGQETQYF.

The V and J genes are TRBV6-1 and TRBJ1-5; D possibly corresponds to TRBD1 (5 bases). The germline gives CDR1 MNHNS, CDR2 SASEGT. The CDR3 length is 15 residues. Trimming removed 0 bases at V and 5 bases at J, with 11 bases between. The CDR3 DNA sequence: TGTGCCAGCAGTGAAGCCTCAGGGAATCATCAGCCCCAGCATTTT. Amino acids: CASSEASGNHQPQHF.

This clone was detected only once. The V and J genes are TRBV6-6 and TRBJ1-4; no clear D gene. Germline V gene sequence: CDR1 MNHNY, CDR2 SVGAGI (reference sequence). The CDR3 covers 16 residues. Trimming took 2 bases from V and 7 from J, leaving 17 bases between them. This chain's CDR3 is CASSYRDPGNPEKLFF. DNA of the CDR3: TGTGCCAGCAGTTACCGGGATCCTGGGAATCCTGAAAAACTGTTTTTT.

The rearrangement uses TRBV4-1 and TRBJ1-1, with D possibly TRBD1 on 6 matching bases. The CDR3 is 14 amino acids. Trimming stripped 3 bases from V and 4 bases from J, with 12 bases between. Germline V gene sequence: CDR1 MGHRA, CDR2 YSYEKL. The CDR3 DNA follows: TGCGCCAGCAGCCACCTGGGGGCTTTCACTGAAGCTTTCTTT. Translated: CASSHLGAFTEAFF.

This chain connects TRBV27 to TRBJ2-7, with D maybe TRBD1 (6 bases). This CDR3 is built from 13 residues. V was pared by 10 bases and J by 7 bases, with 20 bases between. Germline assignment: CDR1 MNHEY and CDR2 SMNVEV (reference sequence). The CDR3 DNA follows: TGTGCCACGAGTCTTTCAGGGGAGCGGGAGCAGTACTTC. Encoded protein: CATSLSGEREQYF.

The chain couples TRBV27 to TRBJ2-1, with 10 bases identical to TRBD2. The CDR3 spans 15 residues. The trim removed 6 bases at V and 9 bases at J, leaving 11 bases unmatched. Germline V lookup: CDR1 MNHEY, CDR2 SMNVEV (reference sequence). The CDR3 is CASRKWLAGAVEQFF. The CDR3 DNA is TGTGCCAGCAGGAAGTGGCTAGCGGGAGCGGTTGAGCAGTTCTTC.

The chain has TRBV3-1 (or the pseudogene TRBV3-2) and TRBJ2-3; 9 nucleotides align to TRBD1. V trimming: 4 bases; J trimming: 2 bases; junction bases outside the gene matches: 7. Germline CDR1 LGHDT, CDR2 YNNKEL (reference sequence). CDR3 size: 16 residues. This CDR3 is CASSPKGQGYTDTQYF. CDR3 bases: TGTGCCAGCAGCCCTAAGGGACAGGGATACACAGATACGCAGTATTTT.

This rearrangement joins TRBV6-2 or TRBV6-3 to TRBJ2-5, with 8 bases that match TRBD2. Trimming cost V 4 bases and J 4 bases; bases outside gene matches: 14. Germline V CDR1 and CDR2: MNHEY, SVGEGT. The CDR3 is made up of 17 amino acids. The CDR3 spells CASSSPPYGGAPETQYF. CDR3 in DNA: TGTGCCAGCAGTTCCCCTCCCTACGGGGGGGCCCCAGAGACCCAGTACTTC.

The gene calls are TRBV7-6 and TRBJ1-6, with D tentatively TRBD1 (6 bases). In germline, CDR1 is SGHVS, CDR2 FNYEAQ. V was clipped by 1 base and J by 5 bases, with 9 bases between them. The length of the CDR3 is 15 residues. CDR3 DNA: TGTGCCAGCAGCTTAGTCGCAGGGGATAATTCACCCCTCCACTTT. Translation: CASSLVAGDNSPLHF.

The chain employs TRBV3-1 (or the pseudogene TRBV3-2) and TRBJ2-7; 10 bases fit TRBD1. V lost 1 base and J lost 4; bases outside the gene matches: 4. Germline V CDR1 and CDR2: LGHDT, YNNKEL (reference sequence). This CDR3 has 15 residues. The CDR3 protein is CASSQGGDRGYEQYF. CDR3 sequence (DNA): TGTGCCAGCAGCCAAGGCGGGGACAGGGGTTACGAGCAGTACTTC.

This clone was detected only a few times. The chain carries TRBV30 and TRBJ2-5; D is ambiguous. The CDR3 loop spans 14 amino acids. V lost 4 bases and J lost 7, with 19 bases in between. The V gene's germline CDR1 is GTSNPN and CDR2 SVGIG (reference sequence). CDR3 sequence (DNA): TGTGCCTGGAAAAAGAGGCAGCCGCTCGGGACCCAGTACTTC. This codes for CAWKKRQPLGTQYF.

The V call is TRBV19, the J call TRBJ1-2; D is perhaps TRBD1 (6 bases). Trimming left V 5 bases short and J 3 bases short, with 13 bases between. The germline gives CDR1 LNHDA, CDR2 SQIVND (reference sequence). The CDR3 spans 14 residues. Written as DNA, the CDR3 is TGTGCCAGTAGTGGTTCCAGGGGTGACTATGGCTACACCTTC. Translating gives CASSGSRGDYGYTF. Full variable domain (remainder filled in from reference TRBV19 and TRBJ1-2): DGGITQSPKYLFRKEGQNVTLSCEQNLNHDAMYWYRQDPGQGLRLIYYSQIVNDFQKGDIAEGYSVSREKKESFPLTVTSAQKNPTAFYLCASSGSRGDYGYTFGSGTRLTVV.

The sample holds one count of this clone. The chain employs TRBV10-3 and TRBJ1-6; D uncertain. The CDR3 contains 16 residues. Trimming took off 2 bases at V and 4 bases at J, with 12 bases between the two ends. Germline V gene sequence: CDR1 ENHRY, CDR2 SYGVKD. CDR3 sequence reads: CAISEELILYNSPLHF. CDR3 sequence (DNA): TGTGCCATCAGTGAGGAGCTGATACTTTATAATTCACCCCTCCACTTT.

CDR3 region: CAWAKTGGTEAFF. DNA of the CDR3: TGTGCCTGGGCCAAGACAGGCGGCACTGAAGCTTTCTTT. V usage is TRBV30 and J usage is TRBJ1-1, with D perhaps TRBD1 (6 bases). The CDR3 has 13 amino acids. V was pared by 5 bases and J by 4 bases, with 14 bases between. The germline CDR1 and CDR2 sequences are GTSNPN and SVGIG (reference sequence).

V and J are TRBV28 and TRBJ1-5; D is possibly TRBD1 (5 bases). The CDR3 sequence is 15 residues long. Germline CDR1 and CDR2: MDHEN and SYDVKM. Trimming removed 7 bases at V and 2 bases at J, with 15 bases between. CDR3 bases: TGTGCCAGCACCTTTATAGGGGCAGGCAATCAGCCCCAGCATTTT. Protein sequence: CASTFIGAGNQPQHF. Looking up the rest from reference TRBV28 and TRBJ1-5 gives the full variable domain: DVKVTQSSRYLVKRTGEKVFLECVQDMDHENMFWYRQDPGLGLRLIYFSYDVKMKEKGDIPEGYSVSREKKERFSLILESASTNQTSMYLCASTFIGAGNQPQHFGDGTRLSIL.